Below are 31 T cell receptor beta chains sequenced from a single sample in a study of blood T cell repertoires in COVID-19. The table came from immunoSEQ multiplex PCR; TCRdb's copy has only in-frame clones and leaves some out. In the table there are tens of thousands of clones, 83% of which are singletons. The source material was peripheral blood. Receptor source: a man older than 75 with active or convalescent COVID-19.

The gene calls are TRBV27 and TRBJ2-7; TRBD1 agrees at 8 bases. After removal of 3 bases from V and 6 bases from J, the junction contained 7 bases not matched to a gene. The CDR3 sequence is 14 residues long. Germline CDR1 and CDR2: MNHEY and SMNVEV (reference sequence). CDR3 amino acids: CASSLKQGGSEQYF. CDR3 bases: TGTGCCAGCAGTTTGAAACAGGGGGGAAGCGAGCAGTACTTC.

This sequence joins TRBV3-1 (or the pseudogene TRBV3-2) and TRBJ1-1, with D hard to call. CDR1 is LGHDT, CDR2 YNNKEL, per germline (reference sequence). Trimming stripped 3 bases from V and 5 bases from J, with 16 bases between. The CDR3 loop spans 15 amino acids. CDR3 residues: CASSHLQRAYTEAFF. For the CDR3, the DNA is TGTGCCAGCAGCCACCTCCAGAGGGCATATACTGAAGCTTTCTTT.

J is TRBJ2-7 and V is TRBV5-1; TRBD1 agrees at 8 bases. Losses at the gene ends were 2 bases for V and 6 bases for J; bases not matched to a gene: 13. The germline V gene encodes CDR1 SGHRS and CDR2 YFSETQ. The CDR3 is 16 amino acids. CDR3 DNA: TGCGCCAGCAGCTTCAACGGTGGGCAGGGGGCAAGCGAGCAGTACTTC. As protein: CASSFNGGQGASEQYF. The full variable domain, with the rest looked up from reference TRBV5-1 and TRBJ2-7, is KAGVTQTPRYLIKTRGQQVTLSCSPISGHRSVSWYQQTPGQGLQFLFEYFSETQRNKGNFPGRFSGRQFSNSRSEMNVSTLELGDSALYLCASSFNGGQGASEQYFGPGTRLTVT.

The V gene is TRBV7-9, the J gene TRBJ1-2, with 9 positions matching TRBD1. V lost 2 bases and J lost 0; bases outside the gene matches: 1. This CDR3 spans 15 amino acids. Germline values: CDR1 SEHNR, CDR2 FQNEAQ (reference sequence). Here the CDR3 DNA reads TGTGCCAGCAGCTTAAGACAGGGGGCTAACTATGGCTACACCTTC. This gives the protein CASSLRQGANYGYTF.

This clone was counted a few times. The chain has TRBV19 and TRBJ2-7; 7 bases map to TRBD1. CDR3 length: 15 residues. Germline V CDR1 and CDR2: LNHDA, SQIVND (reference sequence). The ends lost 5 bases at V and 3 bases at J; junction bases unmatched: 10. CDR3 coding DNA: TGTGCCAGTAGTTCAGGGGGAAGTCGACGCTACGAGCAGTACTTC. It yields the protein CASSSGGSRRYEQYF.

The rearrangement uses TRBV30 and TRBJ2-7, with D possibly being TRBD2 (5 bases). V was clipped by 4 bases and J by 2 bases, with 6 bases between them. The CDR3 is made up of 11 amino acids. Germline loops: CDR1 GTSNPN, CDR2 SVGIG (reference sequence). In DNA, the CDR3 is TGTGCCTGGAAGGGAGCCTACGAGCAGTACTTC. Translating gives CAWKGAYEQYF.

This clone came up a few times. This rearrangement joins TRBV19 to TRBJ2-5; TRBD2 aligns across 9 bases. Germline V gene data show CDR1 as LNHDA and CDR2 as SQIVND (reference sequence). This CDR3 spans 14 amino acids. V shed 5 bases, J shed 4 bases, and the junction held 5 bases outside the gene matches. CDR3 loop: CASSAGGSLETQYF. CDR3 coding DNA: TGTGCCAGTAGTGCGGGGGGGTCCCTAGAGACCCAGTACTTC.

V is TRBV7-9 and J is TRBJ2-5, with 9 bases that match TRBD1. V lost 5 bases to trimming and J lost 4 bases; unmatched junction nucleotides: 11. Germline CDR1 is SEHNR and CDR2 is FQNEAQ (reference sequence). This CDR3 has 16 residues. The CDR3 DNA reads as TGTGCCAGCAGCCCCGGTAGGGACAGGGTACTAGAGACCCAGTACTTC. The encoded protein is CASSPGRDRVLETQYF.

V gene TRBV4-1 combines with J gene TRBJ2-5; 8 bases map to TRBD1. The CDR3 has 14 residues. CDR1 and CDR2 from the germline V gene are MGHRA and YSYEKL. Losses at the gene ends were 5 bases for V and 5 bases for J; bases not matched to a gene: 7. The CDR3 DNA reads as TGCGCCAGCAGCGATCGACAGGGGCGGGAGACCCAGTACTTC. This sequence encodes CASSDRQGRETQYF.

The chain couples TRBV7-9 to TRBJ1-6, with 7 positions matching TRBD1. With V trimmed by 5 bases and J by 5 bases, 3 bases remained unmatched. This CDR3 spans 14 amino acids. CDR1 is SEHNR and CDR2 is FQNEAQ in the germline V gene (reference sequence). The CDR3 loop is CASSKGQNNSPLHF. The CDR3 nucleotides are TGTGCCAGCAGCAAGGGACAGAATAATTCACCCCTCCACTTT.

This chain links TRBV19 with TRBJ1-1; D is perhaps TRBD1 (5 bases). Germline V CDR1 and CDR2: LNHDA, SQIVND (reference sequence). The CDR3 consists of 12 residues. V lost 5 bases and J 6 bases, leaving 10 bases between the germline ends. CDR3 residues: CASSFRASEAFF. In nucleotides, the CDR3 is TGTGCCAGTAGTTTCAGGGCGTCTGAAGCTTTCTTT.

This chain links TRBV11-2 with TRBJ2-1; perhaps TRBD2 as D (6 bases). The V gene's germline CDR1 is SGHAT and CDR2 FQNNGV. V gave up 5 bases and J gave up 4 bases, with 12 bases separating them. CDR3 length equals 14 residues. CDR3 sequence reads: CASSPRGNYNEQFF. In nucleotides, the CDR3 is TGTGCCAGCAGCCCCCGGGGGAATTACAATGAGCAGTTCTTC. Based on the CDR3 plus reference TRBV11-2 and TRBJ2-1, the full variable domain is EAGVAQSPRYKIIEKRQSVAFWCNPISGHATLYWYQQILGQGPKLLIQFQNNGVVDDSQLPKDRFSAERLKGVDSTLKIQPAKLEDSAVYLCASSPRGNYNEQFFGPGTRLTVL.

This chain links TRBV5-1 with TRBJ2-7, with D possibly matching TRBD2 (6 bases). Germline V gene sequence: CDR1 SGHRS, CDR2 YFSETQ. V was trimmed by 0 bases and J by 3 bases, leaving 13 bases between them. This CDR3 spans 15 amino acids. The CDR3 region is CASSLGGGNDYEQYF. The CDR3 region has the DNA TGCGCCAGCAGCTTGGGTGGGGGGAATGACTACGAGCAGTACTTC.

In regard to this clone: Other nucleotide sequences from this sample produce the same CDR3. The chain has TRBV2 and TRBJ2-1, with D unresolved. V lost 6 bases to trimming and J lost 9 bases, with 12 bases between them. Germline V gene sequence: CDR1 SNHLY, CDR2 FYNNEI. The CDR3 runs to 12 residues. The chain's CDR3 is CASSGLDSEQFF. The CDR3 nucleotides are TGTGCCAGCAGCGGATTAGACTCTGAGCAGTTCTTC.

This chain connects TRBV9 to TRBJ2-1; 7 bases line up with TRBD1. Germline CDR1 reads SGDLS; CDR2 reads YYNGEE. J was trimmed by 9 bases and V by 0 bases; bases with no gene match: 6. CDR3 length: 14 residues. This chain's CDR3 is CASSVAIAGGEQFF. The CDR3 DNA reads TGTGCCAGCAGCGTAGCAATCGCAGGGGGTGAGCAGTTCTTC.

This chain connects TRBV5-1 to TRBJ2-1; 8 bases align to TRBD2. J gave up 3 bases and V 0 bases, and 5 bases lay outside the gene matches. The CDR3 is 16 amino acids. Germline CDR1 and CDR2: SGHRS and YFSETQ. DNA for the CDR3: TGCGCCAGCAGCTTGGCATCCGGGACTAGCTACAATGAGCAGTTCTTC. As protein: CASSLASGTSYNEQFF.

The chain combines TRBV10-3 with TRBJ2-7; TRBD2 matches at 13 bases. V gave up 3 bases and J gave up 2 bases; unmatched junction bases: 7. The germline CDR1 and CDR2 sequences are ENHRY and SYGVKD. The CDR3 has 17 amino acids. The CDR3 is CAISDSGTSGVTYEQYF. Here the CDR3 DNA reads TGTGCCATCAGTGACTCCGGGACTAGCGGGGTAACCTACGAGCAGTACTTC.

V usage is TRBV3-1 (or the pseudogene TRBV3-2) and J usage is TRBJ1-2; 8 positions agree with TRBD1. After removal of 0 bases from V and 3 bases from J, the junction contained 18 bases not matched to a gene. Germline CDR1 LGHDT, CDR2 YNNKEL (reference sequence). This CDR3 has 20 residues. CDR3 loop: CASSQELDRVELTPHYGYTF. The CDR3 region has the DNA TGTGCCAGCAGCCAAGAGTTGGACAGGGTTGAACTTACTCCCCACTATGGCTACACCTTC.

This clone was observed a handful of times. This chain connects TRBV5-1 to TRBJ1-1; TRBD1 agrees at 9 bases. This CDR3 spans 15 amino acids. The junction had 4 bases not matched to a gene; V was cut back by 0 bases and J by 4 bases. CDR1 SGHRS and CDR2 YFSETQ come from the germline V gene. The CDR3: CASSLVGQGTTEAFF. In DNA, the CDR3 is TGCGCCAGCAGCTTGGTTGGACAGGGGACCACTGAAGCTTTCTTT. The full variable domain, rest sourced from reference TRBV5-1 and TRBJ1-1, is KAGVTQTPRYLIKTRGQQVTLSCSPISGHRSVSWYQQTPGQGLQFLFEYFSETQRNKGNFPGRFSGRQFSNSRSEMNVSTLELGDSALYLCASSLVGQGTTEAFFGQGTRLTVV.

V is TRBV6-6 and J is TRBJ1-1; D is uncertain. The length of the CDR3 is 14 residues. Trimming shortened V by 3 bases and J by 1 base, and 9 bases separated the two germline ends. CDR1 and CDR2 (germline): MNHNY, SVGAGI (reference sequence). CDR3 nucleotide sequence: TGTGCCAGCAGTTATAGCGCGGGGAACACTGAAGCTTTCTTT. Its translation: CASSYSAGNTEAFF.

This chain uses TRBV5-4 with TRBJ2-3; D uncertain. Deletions cut 3 bases from V and 6 bases from J, with 17 bases between. The length of the CDR3 is 15 residues. Germline V lookup: CDR1 SGHNT, CDR2 YYREEE (reference sequence). The CDR3 region has the DNA TGTGCCAGCAGCTCGCCAATGATACGTGCGGATACGCAGTATTTT. This gives the protein CASSSPMIRADTQYF.

CDR3 amino acids: CASSGGQWGYNEQFF. The CDR3, as DNA: TGTGCCAGCAGCGGGGGACAGTGGGGCTACAATGAGCAGTTCTTC. The J gene is TRBJ2-1, the V gene TRBV9, with 7 bases matching TRBD1. The CDR3 contains 15 residues. Losses at the gene ends were 3 bases for V and 3 bases for J; bases not matched to a gene: 6. In germline, CDR1 is SGDLS, CDR2 YYNGEE.

This chain links TRBV21-1 with TRBJ1-4; the D call TRBD1 from the table was never checked on the DNA. TRBV21-1 is termed a pseudogene. This CDR3 comprises 14 residues. The CDR3 nucleotides are TGTGCCAGCCGAAGGACAGGACTCAATGAAAAACTGTTTTTT. It codes for CASRRTGLNEKLFF.

This chain uses TRBV5-1 with TRBJ2-5; 11 bases align to TRBD2. In germline, CDR1 is SGHRS, CDR2 YFSETQ. Losses at the gene ends were 7 bases for V and 2 bases for J; bases not matched to a gene: 13. CDR3 length equals 17 residues. CDR3 DNA sequence: TGCGCCAGCTCCCCCGGCCGAGGGACTAGCGGACAAGAGACCCAGTACTTC. The encoded protein is CASSPGRGTSGQETQYF.

This sequence joins TRBV28 and TRBJ1-2; 9 bases match TRBD1. V lost 6 bases, J lost 8 bases, and 7 bases stayed unmatched. Germline loops: CDR1 MDHEN, CDR2 SYDVKM. CDR3 length: 13 amino acids. The CDR3 DNA reads TGTGCCAGCAGGCGGACAGGGGTACTAGGCTACACCTTC. Protein sequence: CASRRTGVLGYTF.

The V gene is TRBV5-6, the J gene TRBJ2-2; D is perhaps TRBD2 (5 bases). Between the trimmed V and J ends, which lost 7 bases and 0 bases, there was a span of 10 bases. Per germline, CDR1 SGHDT and CDR2 YYEEEE. This CDR3 has 14 residues. Written as DNA, the CDR3 is TGTGCCAGCGCCCTGGGAGCGAACACCGGGGAGCTGTTTTTT. Residues: CASALGANTGELFF.

This chain links TRBV5-1 with TRBJ2-7, with D possibly matching TRBD2 (6 bases). Germline CDR1 is SGHRS and CDR2 is YFSETQ. V lost 0 bases and J lost 3, with 7 bases in between. The CDR3 totals 13 residues. This CDR3 reads CASSLVGGYEQYF. Here the CDR3 DNA reads TGCGCCAGCAGCTTGGTCGGGGGCTACGAGCAGTACTTC. The full variable domain, rest sourced from reference TRBV5-1 and TRBJ2-7, is KAGVTQTPRYLIKTRGQQVTLSCSPISGHRSVSWYQQTPGQGLQFLFEYFSETQRNKGNFPGRFSGRQFSNSRSEMNVSTLELGDSALYLCASSLVGGYEQYFGPGTRLTVT.

The chain is built from TRBV25-1 and TRBJ1-5; D call uncertain. The V gene's germline CDR1 is MGHDK and CDR2 SYGVNS. The CDR3 has 15 amino acids. V was cut by 6 bases and J by 2 bases, with 14 bases left in between. Written as DNA, the CDR3 is TGTGCCAGCAGGGGTGTAGGAGATGGCAATCAGCCCCAGCATTTT. Protein sequence: CASRGVGDGNQPQHF.

The V call is TRBV5-1, the J call TRBJ1-6; tentative D call: TRBD1 (5 bases). V was shortened by 0 bases and J by 7 bases, with 14 bases between the two germline ends. The CDR3 has 16 residues. The germline V gene encodes CDR1 SGHRS and CDR2 YFSETQ. Written as DNA, the CDR3 is TGCGCCAGCAGCTTGGCCTTTGGGACTGAGAATTCACCCCTCCACTTT. Protein sequence: CASSLAFGTENSPLHF.

V is TRBV3-1 (or the pseudogene TRBV3-2) and J is TRBJ2-3; no definite D call. This CDR3 spans 15 amino acids. V was shortened by 0 bases and J by 4 bases, with 11 bases between the two germline ends. CDR1 is LGHDT and CDR2 is YNNKEL in the germline V gene (reference sequence). The CDR3, as DNA: TGTGCCAGCAGCCAAGATTGGTCTAGGTCAGATACGCAGTATTTT. It is translated as CASSQDWSRSDTQYF.

This chain connects TRBV5-1 to TRBJ2-3, with 11 bases lining up with TRBD2. This CDR3 has 16 amino acids. Trimming removed 4 bases from V and 2 bases from J; junction bases left unmatched: 6. CDR1 and CDR2 from the germline V gene are SGHRS and YFSETQ. In DNA, the CDR3 is TGCGCCAGCAGCCTAGGGACTAGCGGATACACAGATACGCAGTATTTT. Translated: CASSLGTSGYTDTQYF.